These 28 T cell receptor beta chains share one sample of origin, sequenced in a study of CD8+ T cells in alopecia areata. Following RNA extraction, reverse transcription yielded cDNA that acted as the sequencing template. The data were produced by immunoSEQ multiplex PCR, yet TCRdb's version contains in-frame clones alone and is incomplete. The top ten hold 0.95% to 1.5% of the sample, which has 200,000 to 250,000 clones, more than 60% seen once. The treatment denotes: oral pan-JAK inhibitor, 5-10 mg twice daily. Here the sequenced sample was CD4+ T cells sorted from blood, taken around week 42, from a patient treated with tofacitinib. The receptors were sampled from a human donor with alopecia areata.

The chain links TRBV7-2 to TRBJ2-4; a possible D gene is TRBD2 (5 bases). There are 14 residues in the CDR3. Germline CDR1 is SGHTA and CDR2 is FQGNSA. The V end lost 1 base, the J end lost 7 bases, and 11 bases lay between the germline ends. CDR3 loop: CASSLDTAVNIQYF. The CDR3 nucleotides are TGTGCCAGCAGCTTAGACACAGCGGTGAACATTCAGTACTTC.

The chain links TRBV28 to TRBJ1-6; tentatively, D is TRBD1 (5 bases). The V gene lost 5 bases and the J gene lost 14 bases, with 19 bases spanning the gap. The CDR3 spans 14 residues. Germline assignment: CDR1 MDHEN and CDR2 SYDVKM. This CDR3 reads CASSQGTLDLALHF. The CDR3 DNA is TGTGCCAGCAGTCAAGGGACCCTGGATTTGGCCCTCCACTTT.

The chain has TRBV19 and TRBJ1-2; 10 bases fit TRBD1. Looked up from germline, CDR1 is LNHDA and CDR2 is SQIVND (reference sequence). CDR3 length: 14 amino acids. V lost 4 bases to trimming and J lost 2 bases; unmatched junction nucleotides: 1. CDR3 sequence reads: CASSTGQGNYGYTF. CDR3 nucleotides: TGTGCCAGTAGTACGGGACAGGGGAACTATGGCTACACCTTC.

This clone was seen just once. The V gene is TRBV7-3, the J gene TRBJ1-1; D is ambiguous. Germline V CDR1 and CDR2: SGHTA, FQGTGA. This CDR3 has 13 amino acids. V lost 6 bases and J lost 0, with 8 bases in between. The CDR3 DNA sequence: TGTGCCAGCAGTTACCGAATGAACACTGAAGCTTTCTTT. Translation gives CASSYRMNTEAFF.

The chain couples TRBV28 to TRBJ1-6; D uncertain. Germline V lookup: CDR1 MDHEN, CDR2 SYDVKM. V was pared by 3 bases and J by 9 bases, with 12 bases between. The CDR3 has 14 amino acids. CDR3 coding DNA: TGTGCCAGCAGTTTTCGGGGTCAGGTTTCACCCCTCCACTTT. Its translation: CASSFRGQVSPLHF.

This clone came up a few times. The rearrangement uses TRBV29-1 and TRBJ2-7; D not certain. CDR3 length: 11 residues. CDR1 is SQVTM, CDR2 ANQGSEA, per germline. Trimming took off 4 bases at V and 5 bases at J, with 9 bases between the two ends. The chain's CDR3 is CSVGGQHEQYF. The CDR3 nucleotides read TGCAGCGTTGGTGGCCAACACGAGCAGTACTTC.

The CDR3 spells CIGTSGAGEQFF. The CDR3 DNA follows: TGCATCGGGACTAGCGGGGCGGGAGAGCAGTTCTTC. The chain employs TRBV29-1 and TRBJ2-1, with 13 positions matching TRBD2. The CDR3 loop spans 12 amino acids. Germline CDR1 reads SQVTM; CDR2 reads ANQGSEA.

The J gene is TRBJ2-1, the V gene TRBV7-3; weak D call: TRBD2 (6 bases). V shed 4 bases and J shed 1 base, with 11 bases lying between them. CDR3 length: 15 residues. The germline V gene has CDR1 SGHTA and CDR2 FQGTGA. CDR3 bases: TGTGCCAGCAGCTCGACTAGGCAATCCTACAATGAGCAGTTCTTC. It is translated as CASSSTRQSYNEQFF.

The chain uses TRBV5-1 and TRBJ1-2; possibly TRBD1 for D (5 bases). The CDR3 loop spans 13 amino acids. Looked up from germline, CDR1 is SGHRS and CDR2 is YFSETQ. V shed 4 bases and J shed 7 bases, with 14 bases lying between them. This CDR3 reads CASSTGLEFGYTF. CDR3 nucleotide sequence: TGCGCCAGCAGCACAGGACTCGAGTTTGGCTACACCTTC.

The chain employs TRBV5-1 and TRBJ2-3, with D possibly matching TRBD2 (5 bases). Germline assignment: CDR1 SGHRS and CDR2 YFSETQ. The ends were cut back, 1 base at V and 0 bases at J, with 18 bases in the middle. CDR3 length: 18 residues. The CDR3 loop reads CASSLPLARARSTDTQYF. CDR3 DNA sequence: TGCGCCAGCAGCTTGCCCCTAGCTCGGGCCCGTAGCACAGATACGCAGTATTTT.

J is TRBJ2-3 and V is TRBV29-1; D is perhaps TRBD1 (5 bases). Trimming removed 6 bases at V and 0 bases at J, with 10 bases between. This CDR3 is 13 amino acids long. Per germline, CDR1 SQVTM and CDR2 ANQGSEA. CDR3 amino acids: CSVTQVSTDTQYF. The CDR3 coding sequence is TGCAGCGTGACACAGGTTAGCACAGATACGCAGTATTTT.

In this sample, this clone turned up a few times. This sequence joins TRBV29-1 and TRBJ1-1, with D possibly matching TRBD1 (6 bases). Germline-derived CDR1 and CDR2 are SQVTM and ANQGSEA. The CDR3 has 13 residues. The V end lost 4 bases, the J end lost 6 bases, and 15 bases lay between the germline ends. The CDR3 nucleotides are TGCAGCGTTGTAAGCAGGGGCTGGGCTGAAGCTTTCTTT. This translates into CSVVSRGWAEAFF.

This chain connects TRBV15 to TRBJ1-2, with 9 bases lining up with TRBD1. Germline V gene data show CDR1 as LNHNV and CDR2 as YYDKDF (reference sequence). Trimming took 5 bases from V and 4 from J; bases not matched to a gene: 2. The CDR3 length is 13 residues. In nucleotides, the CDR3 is TGTGCCACCAGCCCGGACAGGGGCTATGGCTACACCTTC. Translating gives CATSPDRGYGYTF.

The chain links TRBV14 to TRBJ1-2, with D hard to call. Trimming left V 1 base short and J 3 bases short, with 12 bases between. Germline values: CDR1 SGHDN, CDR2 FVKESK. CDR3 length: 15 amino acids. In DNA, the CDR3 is TGTGCCAGCAGCCAAGGGTCCGGGATCCACTATGGCTACACCTTC. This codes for CASSQGSGIHYGYTF.

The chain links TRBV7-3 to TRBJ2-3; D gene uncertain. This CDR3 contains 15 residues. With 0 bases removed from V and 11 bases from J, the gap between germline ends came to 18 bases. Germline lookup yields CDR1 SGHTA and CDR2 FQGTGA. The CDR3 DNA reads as TGTGCCAGCAGCTTAACCCGCTCCGCCCCTGTCGGGCAGTATTTT. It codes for CASSLTRSAPVGQYF.

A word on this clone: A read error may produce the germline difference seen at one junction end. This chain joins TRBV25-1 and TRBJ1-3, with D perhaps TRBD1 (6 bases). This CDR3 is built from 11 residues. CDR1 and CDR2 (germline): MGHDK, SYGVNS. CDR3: CASSDPGQKIF. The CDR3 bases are TGTGCCAGCAGTGACCCGGGACAAAAAATCTTT. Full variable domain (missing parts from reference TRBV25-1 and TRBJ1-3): EADIYQTPRYLVIGTGKKITLECSQTMGHDKMYWYQQDPGMELHLIHYSYGVNSTEKGDLSSESTVSRIRTEHFPLTLESARPSHTSQYLCASSDPGQKIFGEGSWLTVV.

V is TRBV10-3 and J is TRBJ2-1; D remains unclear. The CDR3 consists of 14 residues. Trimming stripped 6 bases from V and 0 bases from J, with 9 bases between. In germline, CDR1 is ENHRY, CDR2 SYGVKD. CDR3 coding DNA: TGTGCCATCAGCCATAGCAGCTCCTACAATGAGCAGTTCTTC. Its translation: CAISHSSSYNEQFF.

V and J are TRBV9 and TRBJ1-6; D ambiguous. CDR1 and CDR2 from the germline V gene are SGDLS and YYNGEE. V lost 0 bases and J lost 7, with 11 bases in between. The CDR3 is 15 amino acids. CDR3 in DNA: TGTGCCAGCAGCGTAGGTGGTGCTGGGAATTCACCCCTCCACTTT. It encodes CASSVGGAGNSPLHF.

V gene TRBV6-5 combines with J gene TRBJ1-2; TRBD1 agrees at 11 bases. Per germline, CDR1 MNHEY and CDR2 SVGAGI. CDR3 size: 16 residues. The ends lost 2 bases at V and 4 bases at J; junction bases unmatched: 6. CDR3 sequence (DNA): TGTGCCAGCAGTTACACTCGGGGACAGGGGGGCTATGGCTACACCTTC. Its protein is CASSYTRGQGGYGYTF.

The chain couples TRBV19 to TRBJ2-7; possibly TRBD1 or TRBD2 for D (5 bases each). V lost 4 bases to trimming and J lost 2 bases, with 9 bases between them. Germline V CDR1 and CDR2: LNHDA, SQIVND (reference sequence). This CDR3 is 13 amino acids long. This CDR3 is CASSRDRTYEQYF. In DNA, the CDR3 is TGTGCCAGTAGTAGGGACCGAACCTACGAGCAGTACTTC.

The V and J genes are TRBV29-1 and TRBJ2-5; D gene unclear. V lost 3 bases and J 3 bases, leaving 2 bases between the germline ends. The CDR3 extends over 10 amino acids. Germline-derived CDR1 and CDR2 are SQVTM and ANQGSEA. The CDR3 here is CSVEKETQYF. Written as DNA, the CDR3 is TGCAGCGTTGAGAAAGAGACCCAGTACTTC. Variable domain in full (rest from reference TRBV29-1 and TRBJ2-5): SAVISQKPSRDICQRGTSLTIQCQVDSQVTMMFWYRQQPGQSLTLIATANQGSEATYESGFVIDKFPISRPNLTFSTLTVSNMSPEDSSIYLCSVEKETQYFGPGTRLLVL.

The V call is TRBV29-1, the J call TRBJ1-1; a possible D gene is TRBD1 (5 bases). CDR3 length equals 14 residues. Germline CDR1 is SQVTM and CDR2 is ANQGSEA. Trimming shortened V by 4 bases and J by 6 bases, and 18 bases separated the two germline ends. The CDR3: CSVALLQGAAEAFF. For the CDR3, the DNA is TGCAGCGTTGCCCTTCTTCAGGGTGCCGCTGAAGCTTTCTTT.

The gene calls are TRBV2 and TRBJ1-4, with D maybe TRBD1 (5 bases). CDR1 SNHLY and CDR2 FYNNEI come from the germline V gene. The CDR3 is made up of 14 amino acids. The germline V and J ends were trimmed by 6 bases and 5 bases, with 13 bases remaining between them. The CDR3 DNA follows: TGTGCCAGCAGAGGACAAGTTCCGAATGAAAAACTGTTTTTT. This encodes CASRGQVPNEKLFF.

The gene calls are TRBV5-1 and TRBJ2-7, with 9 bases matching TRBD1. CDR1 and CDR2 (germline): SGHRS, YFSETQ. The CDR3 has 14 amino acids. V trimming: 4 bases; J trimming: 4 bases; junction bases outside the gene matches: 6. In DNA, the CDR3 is TGCGCCAGCAGCACCGGACAGGGGAGGTACGAGCAGTACTTC. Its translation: CASSTGQGRYEQYF.

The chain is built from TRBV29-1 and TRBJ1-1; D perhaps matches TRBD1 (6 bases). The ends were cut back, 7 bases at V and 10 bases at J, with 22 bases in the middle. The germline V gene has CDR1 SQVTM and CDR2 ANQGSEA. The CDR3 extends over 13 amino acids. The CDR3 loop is CSASTTGTVSAFF. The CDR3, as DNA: TGCAGCGCATCTACCACAGGGACGGTTTCAGCTTTCTTT.

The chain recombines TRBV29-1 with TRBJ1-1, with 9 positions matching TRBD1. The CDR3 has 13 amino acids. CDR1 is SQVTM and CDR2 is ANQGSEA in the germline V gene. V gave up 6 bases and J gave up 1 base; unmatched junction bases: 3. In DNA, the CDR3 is TGCAGCGTCACGGGACAGGGGAACACTGAAGCTTTCTTT. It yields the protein CSVTGQGNTEAFF.

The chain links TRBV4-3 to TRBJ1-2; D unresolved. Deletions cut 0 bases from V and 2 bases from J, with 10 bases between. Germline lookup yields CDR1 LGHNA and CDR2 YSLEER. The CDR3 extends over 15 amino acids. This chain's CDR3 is CASSQDAQSNYGYTF. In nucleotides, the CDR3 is TGCGCCAGCAGCCAAGATGCCCAATCCAACTATGGCTACACCTTC.

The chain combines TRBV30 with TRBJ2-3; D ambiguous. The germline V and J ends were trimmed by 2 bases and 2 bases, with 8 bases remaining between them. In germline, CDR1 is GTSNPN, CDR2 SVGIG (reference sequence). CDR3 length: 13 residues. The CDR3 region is CAWSPQVTDTQYF. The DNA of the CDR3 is TGTGCCTGGAGTCCCCAGGTCACAGATACGCAGTATTTT.